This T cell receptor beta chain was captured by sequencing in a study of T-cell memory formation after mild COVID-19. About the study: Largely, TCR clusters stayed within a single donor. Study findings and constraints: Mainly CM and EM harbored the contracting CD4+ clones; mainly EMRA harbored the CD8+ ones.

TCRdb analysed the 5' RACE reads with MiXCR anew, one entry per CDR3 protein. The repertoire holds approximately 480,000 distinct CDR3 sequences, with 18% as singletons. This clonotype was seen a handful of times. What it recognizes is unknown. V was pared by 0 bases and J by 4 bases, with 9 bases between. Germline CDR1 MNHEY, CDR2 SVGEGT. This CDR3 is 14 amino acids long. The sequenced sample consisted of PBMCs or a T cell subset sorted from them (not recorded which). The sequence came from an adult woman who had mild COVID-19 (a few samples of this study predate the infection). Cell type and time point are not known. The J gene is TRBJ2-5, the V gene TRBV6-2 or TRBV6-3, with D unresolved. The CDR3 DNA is TGTGCCAGCAGTTACTCGTCCCCCATAGAGACCCAGTACTTC. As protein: CASSYSSPIETQYF.